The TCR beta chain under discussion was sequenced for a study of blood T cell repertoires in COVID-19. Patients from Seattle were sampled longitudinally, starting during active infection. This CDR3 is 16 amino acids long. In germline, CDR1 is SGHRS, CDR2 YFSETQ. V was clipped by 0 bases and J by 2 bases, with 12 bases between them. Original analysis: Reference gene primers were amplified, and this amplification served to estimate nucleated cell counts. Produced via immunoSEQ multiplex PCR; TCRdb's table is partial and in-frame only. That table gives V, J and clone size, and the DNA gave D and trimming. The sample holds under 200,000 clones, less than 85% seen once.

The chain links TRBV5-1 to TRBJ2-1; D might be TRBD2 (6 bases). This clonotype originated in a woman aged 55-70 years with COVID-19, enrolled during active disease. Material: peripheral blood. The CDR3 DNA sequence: TGCGCCAGCAGCTTGGGTGGCGGGGCCACCTACAATGAGCAGTTCTTC. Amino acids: CASSLGGGATYNEQFF.